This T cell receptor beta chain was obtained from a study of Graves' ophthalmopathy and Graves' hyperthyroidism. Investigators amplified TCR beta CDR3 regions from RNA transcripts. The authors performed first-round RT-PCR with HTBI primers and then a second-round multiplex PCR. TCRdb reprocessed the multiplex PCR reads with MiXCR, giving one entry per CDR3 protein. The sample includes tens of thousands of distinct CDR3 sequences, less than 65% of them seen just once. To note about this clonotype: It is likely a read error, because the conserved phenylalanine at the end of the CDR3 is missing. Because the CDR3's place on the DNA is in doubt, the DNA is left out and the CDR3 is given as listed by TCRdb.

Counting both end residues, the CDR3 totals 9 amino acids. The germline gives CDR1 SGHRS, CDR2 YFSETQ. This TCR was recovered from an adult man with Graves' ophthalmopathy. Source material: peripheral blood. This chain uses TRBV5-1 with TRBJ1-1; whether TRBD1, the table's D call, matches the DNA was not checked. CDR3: CASRPGLIS.